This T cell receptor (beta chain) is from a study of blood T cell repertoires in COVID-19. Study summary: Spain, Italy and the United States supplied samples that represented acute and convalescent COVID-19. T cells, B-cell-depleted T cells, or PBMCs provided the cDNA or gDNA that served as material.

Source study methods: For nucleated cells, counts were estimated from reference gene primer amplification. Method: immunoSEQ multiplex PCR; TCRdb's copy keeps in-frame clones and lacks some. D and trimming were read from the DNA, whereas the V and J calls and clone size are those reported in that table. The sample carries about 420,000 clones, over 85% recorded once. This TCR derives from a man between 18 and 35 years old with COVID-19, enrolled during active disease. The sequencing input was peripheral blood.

CDR3: CASSHRGKGAAGELFF. In nucleotides, the CDR3 is TGTGCCAGCAGCCACCGGGGAAAGGGGGCTGCCGGGGAGCTGTTTTTT. V gene TRBV3-1 (or the pseudogene TRBV3-2) combines with J gene TRBJ2-2, with 7 bases matching TRBD1. The length of the CDR3 is 16 residues. Germline V gene data show CDR1 as LGHDT and CDR2 as YNNKEL (reference sequence). J lost 6 bases, V lost 3 bases, and 10 bases had no gene match.